The 20 T cell receptor beta chains in this list originate from one sample, sequenced in a study of cytomegalovirus exposure and HLA in healthy donors. Vbeta (60) and Jbeta (13) primers were used in the PCR. Profiled with immunoSEQ multiplex PCR; TCRdb holds only in-frame clones, not every one. The profile covers 200,000 to 250,000 clones, with 70% to 85% appearing a single time and roughly 0.58% taken by the ten largest. The sample consisted of PBMCs. Receptors were obtained from a woman between 35 and 50 years old in good health and CMV-seronegative.

This chain's CDR3 is CASSLLLGNTGELFF. CDR3 nucleotide sequence: TGTGCCAGCAGCCTTCTTCTAGGAAACACCGGGGAGCTGTTTTTT. The chain couples TRBV11-3 to TRBJ2-2; D gene ambiguous. This CDR3 has 15 amino acids. V dropped 5 bases and J dropped 2 bases, with 12 bases sitting between them. The germline CDR1 and CDR2 sequences are SGHNT and YENEEA. Full variable domain (outside the CDR3, taken from reference TRBV11-3 and TRBJ2-2): EAGVVQSPRYKIIEKKQPVAFWCNPISGHNTLYWYLQNLGQGPELLIRYENEEAVDDSQLPKDRFSAERLKGVDSTLKIQPAELGDSAVYLCASSLLLGNTGELFFGEGSRLTVL.

V is TRBV4-3 and J is TRBJ1-3; D is ambiguous. V was pared by 2 bases and J by 2 bases, with 7 bases between. CDR3 length: 14 amino acids. CDR1 is LGHNA and CDR2 is YSLEER in the germline V gene. The CDR3 DNA reads TGCGCCAGCAGCCAAAATACTGCTGGAAACACCATATATTTT. This translates into CASSQNTAGNTIYF.

The chain combines TRBV19 with TRBJ1-6; 8 bases line up with TRBD1. V shed 3 bases, J shed 10 bases, and the junction held 8 bases outside the gene matches. The length of the CDR3 is 15 residues. Germline-derived CDR1 and CDR2 are LNHDA and SQIVND (reference sequence). The CDR3 reads CASSIEPGGFSPLHF. In DNA form, the CDR3 reads TGTGCCAGTAGTATTGAGCCAGGGGGCTTCTCACCCCTCCACTTT.

The chain joins TRBV30 to TRBJ1-1; D is possibly TRBD1 (5 bases). Germline CDR1 GTSNPN, CDR2 SVGIG (reference sequence). The CDR3 loop spans 11 amino acids. Trimming cost V 4 bases and J 7 bases, with 10 bases left between them. CDR3 protein: CAWNRQGEAFF. CDR3 DNA sequence: TGTGCCTGGAATCGGCAGGGTGAAGCTTTCTTT.

The chain combines TRBV7-3 with TRBJ2-2; 8 bases are a match to TRBD2. Germline loops: CDR1 SGHTA, CDR2 FQGTGA. This CDR3 is 18 amino acids long. V shed 1 base, J shed 4 bases, and the junction held 11 bases outside the gene matches. In nucleotides, the CDR3 is TGTGCCAGCAGCTTAAAGGGGGGACCGGGACTAGTCACCGGGGAGCTGTTTTTT. It encodes CASSLKGGPGLVTGELFF.

This chain uses TRBV9 with TRBJ2-2, with D maybe TRBD2 (7 bases). Germline CDR1 is SGDLS and CDR2 is YYNGEE. The CDR3 loop spans 15 amino acids. V shed 2 bases and J shed 4 bases, with 12 bases lying between them. The CDR3 DNA reads TGTGCCAGCAGCGTTGGGGGGGGGCCCACCGGGGAGCTGTTTTTT. This codes for CASSVGGGPTGELFF.

J is TRBJ1-2 and V is TRBV7-9, with D possibly TRBD1 on 5 matching bases. The CDR3 consists of 14 residues. Per germline, CDR1 SEHNR and CDR2 FQNEAQ (reference sequence). The V gene lost 5 bases and the J gene lost 8 bases, with 18 bases spanning the gap. CDR3 residues: CASSHAGSLGGYTF. CDR3 coding DNA: TGTGCCAGCAGCCATGCAGGGTCTTTAGGGGGCTACACCTTC.

A remark on this clone: Other DNA sequences in the sample encode the same CDR3. V usage is TRBV5-1 and J usage is TRBJ2-5, with 7 bases that match TRBD1. This CDR3 contains 14 residues. V shed 3 bases and J 2 bases; nucleotides not matched to a gene: 4. CDR1 SGHRS and CDR2 YFSETQ come from the germline V gene. Here the CDR3 DNA reads TGCGCCAGCAGCTCTGGACAGGTTCAAGAGACCCAGTACTTC. Amino acids: CASSSGQVQETQYF. Full variable domain (remainder filled in from reference TRBV5-1 and TRBJ2-5): KAGVTQTPRYLIKTRGQQVTLSCSPISGHRSVSWYQQTPGQGLQFLFEYFSETQRNKGNFPGRFSGRQFSNSRSEMNVSTLELGDSALYLCASSSGQVQETQYFGPGTRLLVL.

The chain is built from TRBV5-1 and TRBJ2-7, with D tentatively TRBD1 (6 bases). Germline V lookup: CDR1 SGHRS, CDR2 YFSETQ. The CDR3 runs to 15 residues. V gave up 0 bases and J gave up 4 bases, with 14 bases separating them. CDR3 amino acids: CASSLDTGKGYEQYF. CDR3 DNA sequence: TGCGCCAGCAGCTTGGATACAGGGAAAGGTTACGAGCAGTACTTC.

The V call is TRBV15, the J call TRBJ1-3; D is ambiguous. V lost 0 bases and J 0 bases, leaving 9 bases between the germline ends. Germline loops: CDR1 LNHNV, CDR2 YYDKDF (reference sequence). CDR3 length: 16 amino acids. In DNA form, the CDR3 reads TGTGCCACCAGCAGAGATCTACCGAACTCTGGAAACACCATATATTTT. Translation gives CATSRDLPNSGNTIYF.

The chain links TRBV5-1 to TRBJ2-3; 8 bases line up with TRBD1. The length of the CDR3 is 15 residues. Germline CDR1 reads SGHRS; CDR2 reads YFSETQ. V lost 1 base and J lost 1; bases outside the gene matches: 2. The CDR3 DNA reads as TGCGCCAGCAGCTTGTCGGGACAGGGCACAGATACGCAGTATTTT. This translates into CASSLSGQGTDTQYF.

The chain uses TRBV7-2 and TRBJ2-2; a possible D gene is TRBD2 (7 bases). This CDR3 region has 15 residues. Germline CDR1 is SGHTA and CDR2 is FQGNSA. Trimming pared 3 bases from V and 12 bases from J, leaving 20 bases between. The CDR3 loop is CASSFSQGGGFKLFF. CDR3 nucleotides: TGTGCCAGCAGCTTCAGCCAGGGAGGGGGGTTTAAGCTGTTTTTT.

The genes are TRBV19 and TRBJ1-1; D gene unclear. V lost 2 bases to trimming and J lost 1 base, with 11 bases between them. Germline V CDR1 and CDR2: LNHDA, SQIVND (reference sequence). CDR3 length: 15 residues. For the CDR3, the DNA is TGTGCCAGTAGTATATTACCGAGATCGAACACTGAAGCTTTCTTT. It codes for CASSILPRSNTEAFF.

The chain couples TRBV5-4 to TRBJ2-7; D uncertain. The germline V gene has CDR1 SGHNT and CDR2 YYREEE (reference sequence). Trimming cost V 1 base and J 1 base, with 6 bases left between them. The CDR3 spans 13 residues. The CDR3 loop reads CASSLQLSYEQYF. The CDR3 bases are TGTGCCAGCAGCTTGCAGTTATCCTACGAGCAGTACTTC. Complete variable domain (other parts from reference TRBV5-4 and TRBJ2-7): ETGVTQSPTHLIKTRGQQVTLRCSSQSGHNTVSWYQQALGQGPQFIFQYYREEENGRGNFPPRFSGLQFPNYSSELNVNALELDDSALYLCASSLQLSYEQYFGPGTRLTVT.

The genes are TRBV9 and TRBJ1-1, with D tentatively TRBD1 (5 bases). This CDR3 contains 14 residues. The V gene's germline CDR1 is SGDLS and CDR2 YYNGEE. V shed 3 bases and J shed 1 base, with 10 bases lying between them. CDR3 bases: TGTGCCAGCAGCGCAACCCAGGGGAACACTGAAGCTTTCTTT. It translates to CASSATQGNTEAFF.

J is TRBJ1-2 and V is TRBV10-3; a weak D match, TRBD1 (6 bases). Germline V gene sequence: CDR1 ENHRY, CDR2 SYGVKD. The ends were cut back, 0 bases at V and 4 bases at J, with 12 bases in the middle. CDR3 length: 15 residues. The CDR3 coding sequence is TGTGCCATCAGTGAGTCCCGGACAGAAATCTATGGCTACACCTTC. Protein: CAISESRTEIYGYTF.

The genes are TRBV18 and TRBJ1-3; no definite D call. The germline V gene has CDR1 KGHSH and CDR2 LQKENI. The length of the CDR3 is 16 residues. V was clipped by 1 base and J by 0 bases, with 10 bases between them. The CDR3 nucleotides are TGTGCCAGCTCACCACGTAACTCAAACTCTGGAAACACCATATATTTT. Its protein is CASSPRNSNSGNTIYF.

The chain recombines TRBV2 with TRBJ1-5; TRBD1 agrees at 8 bases. The CDR3 is 14 residues long. The V gene end was trimmed by 11 bases and the J gene end by 4 bases; junction bases not matched to a gene: 10. The germline V gene encodes CDR1 SNHLY and CDR2 FYNNEI. As DNA, the CDR3 is TGTGCCTCTCGTATGGACAGGGAAAATCAGCCCCAGCATTTT. Translated: CASRMDRENQPQHF. Full variable domain (rest looked up from reference TRBV2 and TRBJ1-5): EPEVTQTPSHQVTQMGQEVILRCVPISNHLYFYWYRQILGQKVEFLVSFYNNEISEKSEIFDDQFSVERPDGSNFTLKIRSTKLEDSAMYFCASRMDRENQPQHFGDGTRLSIL.

The chain employs TRBV30 and TRBJ2-1; 7 positions match TRBD1. The CDR3 runs to 14 residues. The trim removed 7 bases at V and 8 bases at J, leaving 14 bases unmatched. Germline CDR1 reads GTSNPN; CDR2 reads SVGIG (reference sequence). The CDR3 sequence is CASSKGQIGDEQFF. The CDR3 nucleotides read TGTGCCTCTTCAAAGGGACAGATAGGCGATGAGCAGTTCTTC.

The chain links TRBV4-2 to TRBJ2-7; TRBD2 is a possible D gene (6 bases). The CDR3 consists of 14 residues. Germline V lookup: CDR1 LGHNA, CDR2 YNFKEQ. V gave up 6 bases and J gave up 0 bases, with 12 bases separating them. The CDR3 here is CASSFETSSYEQYF. In nucleotides, the CDR3 is TGTGCCAGCAGTTTTGAGACTAGCTCCTACGAGCAGTACTTC.